The T cell receptor (beta chain) described here comes from a study of shared clonotypes between healthy human individuals. The V gene lost 7 bases and the J gene lost 6 bases, with 18 bases spanning the gap. This CDR3 has 15 amino acids. Germline lookup yields CDR1 SNHLY and CDR2 FYNNEI. Assay: immunoSEQ multiplex PCR; the TCRdb copy retains only in-frame clones and omits some. The data show approximately 700,000 clones, about three quarters seen once. This clone was counted between two and nine times. Source material: memory CD4+ T cells sorted from blood. Noted subset: CD45RA-negative fraction. This chain links TRBV2 with TRBJ2-2, with TRBD2 as a possible D gene (5 bases). This clonotype was sampled from a young woman in good health. CDR3 region: CASTARLVGAGELFF. DNA for the CDR3: TGTGCCAGCACCGCTAGGCTAGTCGGGGCCGGGGAGCTGTTTTTT.